This note documents a single TCR beta chain sequence. These data are taken from a study of blood T cells in healthy people across ages. The authors ran a second PCR of about 7 to 11 cycles using a sample-barcoded 5' primer and a J-beta primer mix. A single record per CDR3 protein comes from TCRdb applying MiXCR to the 5' RACE reads. The data hold hundreds of thousands of distinct CDR3 sequences, with approximately 25% observed a single time. The same sample was also studied in work on T cells of mothers and their children.

The TCR was taken from a boy aged 5-17 years in good health. Material: blood.

CDR3 residues: CASSQEYGADTQYF. DNA of the CDR3: TGTGCCAGCAGCCAAGAATACGGTGCAGATACGCAGTATTTT. The rearrangement joins TRBV14 to TRBJ2-3, with D unclear. V was cut by 0 bases and J by 4 bases, with 8 bases left in between. The CDR3 has 14 amino acids. Germline assignment: CDR1 SGHDN and CDR2 FVKESK. The full variable domain, rest sourced from reference TRBV14 and TRBJ2-3, is EAGVTQFPSHSVIEKGQTVTLRCDPISGHDNLYWYRRVMGKEIKFLLHFVKESKQDESGMPNNRFLAERTGGTYSTLKVQPAELEDSGVYFCASSQEYGADTQYFGPGTRLTVL.